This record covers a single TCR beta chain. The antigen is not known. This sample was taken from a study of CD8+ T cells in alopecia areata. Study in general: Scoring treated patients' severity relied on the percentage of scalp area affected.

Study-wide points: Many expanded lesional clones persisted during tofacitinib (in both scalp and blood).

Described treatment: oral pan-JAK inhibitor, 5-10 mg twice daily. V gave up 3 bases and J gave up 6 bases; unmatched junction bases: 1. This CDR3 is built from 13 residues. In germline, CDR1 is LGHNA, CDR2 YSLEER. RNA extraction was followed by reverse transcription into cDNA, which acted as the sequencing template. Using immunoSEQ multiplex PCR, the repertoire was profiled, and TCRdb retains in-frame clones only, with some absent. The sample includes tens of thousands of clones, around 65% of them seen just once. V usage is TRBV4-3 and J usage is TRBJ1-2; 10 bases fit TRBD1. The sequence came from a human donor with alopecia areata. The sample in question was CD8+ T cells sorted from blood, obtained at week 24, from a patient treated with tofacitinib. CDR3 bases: TGCGCCAGCAGCCATGGGACAGGGGATGGCTACACCTTC. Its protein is CASSHGTGDGYTF.